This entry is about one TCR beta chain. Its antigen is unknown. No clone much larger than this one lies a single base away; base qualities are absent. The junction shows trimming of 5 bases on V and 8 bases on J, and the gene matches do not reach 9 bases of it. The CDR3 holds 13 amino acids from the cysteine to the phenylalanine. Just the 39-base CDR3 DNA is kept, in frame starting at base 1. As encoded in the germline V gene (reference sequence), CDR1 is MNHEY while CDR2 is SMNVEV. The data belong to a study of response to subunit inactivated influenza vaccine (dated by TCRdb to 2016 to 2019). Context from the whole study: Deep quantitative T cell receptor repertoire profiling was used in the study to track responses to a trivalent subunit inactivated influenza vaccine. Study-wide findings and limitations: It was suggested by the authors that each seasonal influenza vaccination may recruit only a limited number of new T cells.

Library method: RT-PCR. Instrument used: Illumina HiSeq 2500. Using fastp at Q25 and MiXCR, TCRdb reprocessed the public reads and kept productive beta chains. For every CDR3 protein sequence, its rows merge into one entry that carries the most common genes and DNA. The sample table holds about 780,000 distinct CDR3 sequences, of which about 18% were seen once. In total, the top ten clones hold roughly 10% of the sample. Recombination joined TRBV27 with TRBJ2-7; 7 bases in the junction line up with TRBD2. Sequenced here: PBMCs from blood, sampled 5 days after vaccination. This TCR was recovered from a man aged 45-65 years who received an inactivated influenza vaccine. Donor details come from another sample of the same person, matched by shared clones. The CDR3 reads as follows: CASSALGGVKQYF. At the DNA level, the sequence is TGTGCCAGCAGTGCCCTTGGGGGGGTGAAGCAGTACTTC.